These 3 T cell receptor beta chains share one sample of origin, sequenced in a study of blood T cell repertoires in COVID-19. TCRdb's copy holds only in-frame clones and misses some; the assay was immunoSEQ multiplex PCR. This sample yields around 99,000 clones, of which about three quarters are seen a single time; around 4.5% belongs to the top ten. The specimen sequenced was peripheral blood. The receptors here all came from a man aged 70 or older with acute or convalescent COVID-19.

The rearrangement joins TRBV21-1 to TRBJ1-3; the table's D call, TRBD1, was not checked against the DNA. TRBV21-1 is flagged as a pseudogene. The CDR3 covers 19 residues. For the CDR3, the DNA is TGTGCCAGCAGCAAACAGGGGGGCTGGGAGGCTAACTCTGGAAACACCATATATTTT. It yields the protein CASSKQGGWEANSGNTIYF.

This clone was seen only once. As DNA, the CDR3 is TGTGCCAGCAGCCCCGGGACTTCACAAGAGACCCAGTACTTC. Translating gives CASSPGTSQETQYF. The chain recombines TRBV7-9 with TRBJ2-5, with D maybe TRBD2 (6 bases). This CDR3 spans 14 amino acids. The V gene's germline CDR1 is SEHNR and CDR2 FQNEAQ (reference sequence). V lost 5 bases, J lost 2 bases, and 12 bases lay in between. Together with reference TRBV7-9 and TRBJ2-5, the CDR3 gives the full variable domain: DTGVSQNPRHKITKRGQNVTFRCDPISEHNRLYWYRQTLGQGPEFLTYFQNEAQLEKSRLLSDRFSAERPKGSFSTLEIQRTEQGDSAMYLCASSPGTSQETQYFGPGTRLLVL.

This sequence joins TRBV7-9 and TRBJ1-2; 10 nucleotides align to TRBD1. The trim removed 0 bases at V and 8 bases at J, leaving 3 bases unmatched. Germline loops: CDR1 SEHNR, CDR2 FQNEAQ (reference sequence). The CDR3 loop spans 14 amino acids. The DNA of the CDR3 is TGTGCCAGCAGCTTAGCCGGGACAGGGGTCGGCTACACCTTC. Protein sequence: CASSLAGTGVGYTF.